The table lists the clone carrying this T cell receptor beta chain with a few counts. The source of the sample is a study of T-cell memory formation after mild COVID-19. With constant-segment primers, 5'RACE yielded cDNA libraries of TCR alpha and TCR beta that carried sample barcodes and UMIs. TCRdb re-analysed the 5' RACE reads in MiXCR, keeping a single row per CDR3 protein. The sample has more than 150,000 distinct CDR3 sequences, approximately 18% seen once; the top ten hold roughly 4.3%. CDR3 length: 14 amino acids. Between the trimmed V and J ends, which lost 6 bases and 0 bases, there was a span of 12 bases. Per germline, CDR1 DFQATT and CDR2 SNEGSKA (reference sequence).

The chain links TRBV20-1 to TRBJ1-3; D is possibly TRBD1 (6 bases). The specimen was PBMCs or a T cell subset sorted from them (not recorded which). The source of this sequence is a man between 18 and 29 years old who had mild COVID-19 (a few samples of this study predate the infection). Cell type and time point are not known. CDR3 bases: TGCAGTGCGATACAGGGAAGCTCTGGAAACACCATATATTTT. It specifies CSAIQGSSGNTIYF.